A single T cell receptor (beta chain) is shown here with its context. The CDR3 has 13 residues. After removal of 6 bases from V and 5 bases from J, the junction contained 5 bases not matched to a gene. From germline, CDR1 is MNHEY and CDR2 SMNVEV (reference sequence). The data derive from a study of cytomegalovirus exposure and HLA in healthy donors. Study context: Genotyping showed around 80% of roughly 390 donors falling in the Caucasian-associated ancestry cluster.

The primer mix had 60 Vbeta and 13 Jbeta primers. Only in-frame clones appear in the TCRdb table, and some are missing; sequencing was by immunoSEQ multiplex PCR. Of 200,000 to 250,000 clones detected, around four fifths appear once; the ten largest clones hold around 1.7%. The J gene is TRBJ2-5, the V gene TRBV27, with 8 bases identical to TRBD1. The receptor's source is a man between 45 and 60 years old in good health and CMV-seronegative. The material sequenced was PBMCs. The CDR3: CASSHQGAETQYF. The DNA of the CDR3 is TGTGCCAGCAGCCACCAGGGGGCGGAGACCCAGTACTTC.